Listed below are T cell receptor beta chains from one sample, sequenced in a study of cytomegalovirus exposure and HLA in healthy donors. Method: immunoSEQ multiplex PCR; TCRdb's copy keeps in-frame clones and lacks some. The sample lists about 150,000 clones; approximately 80% were seen once. Sequencing input: PBMCs. The origin of the receptors is a woman aged 40 to 50 in good health and CMV-seropositive. The CDR3 runs from the conserved cysteine through the conserved F or W. D genes are given only for firm matches. Rows may omit the clone size; those that give it use once, few, many or a size class.

size	D	V	J	CDR3	DNA
few	NA	TRBV9	TRBJ2-1	CASSVGVGLANEQFF	TGTGCCAGCAGCGTAGGCGTAGGGCTAGCCAATGAGCAGTTCTTC
NA	TRBD2	TRBV7-7	TRBJ2-1	CASSLGSGGYNEQFF	TGTGCTAGCAGCTTAGGTAGCGGGGGTTACAATGAGCAGTTCTTC
NA	NA	TRBV6-5	TRBJ1-1	CASIGRGAATEAFF	TGTGCCAGCATCGGACGCGGGGCTGCCACTGAAGCTTTCTTT
NA	TRBD2	TRBV11-2	TRBJ2-1	CASSFSSGGGVNEQFF	TGTGCCAGCAGCTTTTCTTCTGGGGGAGGGGTAAATGAGCAGTTCTTC
NA	NA	TRBV21-1	TRBJ2-2	CASSKREGPGELFF	TGTGCCAGCAGCAAGAGGGAGGGCCCCGGGGAGCTGTTTTTT
NA	TRBD1	TRBV2	TRBJ2-3	CASTGQGSGDTQYF	TGTGCCAGCACAGGACAGGGCTCGGGGGATACGCAGTATTTT
NA	NA	TRBV30	TRBJ2-7	CAGSVQRLSSYEQYF	TGTGCCGGTAGTGTACAGCGGCTGAGCTCCTACGAGCAGTACTTC
NA	NA	TRBV13	TRBJ2-3	CASSGTMWNTQYF	TGTGCCAGCAGTGGGACAATGTGGAATACGCAGTATTTT
once	TRBD1	TRBV18	TRBJ1-4	CASSLDRVKEKLFF	TGTGCCAGCTCACTGGACAGGGTTAAAGAAAAACTGTTTTTT
NA	NA	TRBV11-3	TRBJ2-7	CASSLGTAYEQYF	TGTGCCAGCAGCTTAGGAACAGCTTACGAGCAGTACTTC
NA	TRBD1	TRBV27	TRBJ2-5	CASSIGTVGTQYF	TGTGCCAGCAGTATTGGGACAGTGGGGACCCAGTACTTC
NA	TRBD2	TRBV6-1	TRBJ2-1	CASSEAPWTSGRNEQFF	TGTGCCAGCAGTGAAGCGCCTTGGACTAGCGGACGCAATGAGCAGTTCTTC
NA	TRBD2	TRBV7-9	TRBJ2-7	CASSLDGSSGSHSPSF	TGTGCCAGCAGCTTAGACGGTAGTAGCGGGAGTCATAGTCCATCCTTC
NA	NA	TRBV27	TRBJ2-1	CASSKQRISYNEQFF	TGTGCCAGCAGTAAACAGAGAATCTCCTACAATGAGCAGTTCTTC
NA	NA	TRBV6-5	TRBJ2-7	CASSYSGGPYEQYF	TGTGCCAGCAGTTACTCTGGTGGGCCGTACGAGCAGTACTTC
NA	TRBD1	TRBV27	TRBJ1-5	CASSSGTGGAGNQPQHF	TGTGCCAGCAGTTCCGGGACAGGGGGTGCGGGCAATCAGCCCCAGCATTTT
few	NA	TRBV30	TRBJ1-5	CAWSVPGAGRNQPQHF	TGTGCCTGGAGTGTACCTGGGGCAGGGAGGAATCAGCCCCAGCATTTT
NA	TRBD2	TRBV6-5	TRBJ2-7	CASSLSTGLGRYEQYF	TGTGCCAGCAGTTTAAGTACGGGACTAGGCCGCTACGAGCAGTACTTC
NA	TRBD2	TRBV18	TRBJ2-5	CASSQSGLATQETQYF	TGTGCCAGCTCACAATCGGGACTAGCGACACAAGAGACCCAGTACTTC
NA	NA	TRBV21-1	TRBJ2-7	CASSKAGDPREQYF	TGTGCCAGCAGCAAAGCAGGGGATCCGCGCGAGCAGTACTTC